This passage covers 27 T cell receptor beta chains from one sample sequenced in a study of T-cell memory formation after mild COVID-19. TCRdb reprocessed the 5' RACE reads via MiXCR and lists one record per CDR3 protein. In the table there are about 350,000 distinct CDR3 sequences, roughly 15% of which are singletons. Sequenced: PBMCs or a T cell subset sorted from them (not recorded which). The receptors originated from a young man who had mild COVID-19 (a few samples of this study predate the infection). Cell type and time point are not known.

To note about this clonotype: This may stem from a read error, because a much larger clone lies one nucleotide away. The CDR3 carries no conserved terminal phenylalanine or tryptophan, so it likely arises from a read error. V usage is TRBV10-3 and J usage is TRBJ2-5; D remains unclear. Looked up from germline, CDR1 is ENHRY and CDR2 is SYGVKD. Trimming took off 2 bases at V and 1 base at J, with 8 bases between the two ends. The CDR3 extends over 14 amino acids. The CDR3 here is CAISEGVVQETQYC. The CDR3 nucleotides read TGTGCCATCAGTGAGGGGGTTGTCCAAGAGACCCAGTACTGC.

This clonotype was detected many times. The chain employs TRBV7-2 and TRBJ2-1; 7 positions match TRBD1. The CDR3 is 14 amino acids. The junction had 4 bases not matched to a gene; V was cut back by 5 bases and J by 3 bases. CDR1 and CDR2 (germline): SGHTA, FQGNSA. In DNA, the CDR3 is TGTGCCAGCAGCAAAGGGGGCCGCTACAATGAGCAGTTCTTC. This encodes CASSKGGRYNEQFF.

This clonotype was found a few times. The rearrangement uses TRBV4-1 and TRBJ2-1; 12 nucleotides match TRBD2. The CDR3 length is 18 residues. Germline trimming cut 3 bases from V and 7 bases from J; bases unmatched to any gene: 13. CDR1 MGHRA and CDR2 YSYEKL come from the germline V gene. The CDR3 nucleotides read TGCGCCAGCAGCCATAGCTCACGCCTAGCGGGGGGGCCGAATGAGCAGTTCTTC. Its protein product is CASSHSSRLAGGPNEQFF.

CDR3 in DNA: TGCGCCAGCAGCCAAGATCGAAGTAGGGAGCAGTTCTTC. Its protein product is CASSQDRSREQFF. The chain couples TRBV4-1 to TRBJ2-1; D is unresolved. V lost 0 bases and J lost 10, with 10 bases in between. CDR3 length equals 13 residues. The germline V gene encodes CDR1 MGHRA and CDR2 YSYEKL.

The rearrangement uses TRBV12-3 or TRBV12-4 and TRBJ2-4; D uncertain. CDR3 length: 12 amino acids. V was cut by 3 bases and J by 6 bases, with 6 bases left in between. CDR3 region: CASSLAGNIQYF. CDR3 bases: TGTGCCAGCAGTTTGGCAGGAAACATTCAGTACTTC.

The chain is built from TRBV7-3 and TRBJ2-7, with D hard to call. The CDR3 has 16 amino acids. With 2 bases removed from V and 3 bases from J, the gap between germline ends came to 17 bases. Per germline, CDR1 SGHTA and CDR2 FQGTGA. As DNA, the CDR3 is TGTGCCAGCAGCTTAGTGGGCCAGACTTCATACTACGAGCAGTACTTC. Amino acid sequence: CASSLVGQTSYYEQYF.

This clonotype occurred a few times. The chain employs TRBV29-1 and TRBJ2-7, with TRBD2 matching over 7 bases. With V trimmed by 4 bases and J by 3 bases, 0 bases remained unmatched. The germline CDR1 and CDR2 sequences are SQVTM and ANQGSEA. The CDR3 spans 11 residues. The CDR3: CSVGDYYEQYF. The CDR3 region has the DNA TGCAGCGTTGGGGACTACTACGAGCAGTACTTC.

The V gene is TRBV6-1, the J gene TRBJ1-5, with TRBD1 identical over 7 bases. The CDR3 contains 15 residues. Germline CDR1 is MNHNS and CDR2 is SASEGT. Unmatched junction bases numbered 8, after V lost 7 bases and J lost 2 bases. CDR3 amino acids: CASNRWDSGNQPQHF. CDR3 in DNA: TGTGCCAGCAACCGGTGGGACAGCGGCAATCAGCCCCAGCATTTT.

For this clonotype: Given a much more abundant clone one base away, this may be a read error. This chain uses TRBV12-3 or TRBV12-4 with TRBJ1-2; D possibly corresponds to TRBD1 (5 bases). V was trimmed by 4 bases and J by 8 bases, leaving 20 bases between them. There are 15 residues in the CDR3. CDR3 nucleotide sequence: TGTGCCAGCAGTTACCTTGGTAGGGGCAGTGAAGGCTACACCTTC. It specifies CASSYLGRGSEGYTF.

The CDR3 spells CSARVAGYTEAFF. CDR3 DNA sequence: TGCAGTGCTAGAGTTGCAGGGTACACTGAAGCTTTCTTT. The V gene is TRBV20-1, the J gene TRBJ1-1; a weak D match, TRBD1 (5 bases). The CDR3 contains 13 residues. The ends were cut back, 1 base at V and 3 bases at J, with 9 bases in the middle. The germline V gene has CDR1 DFQATT and CDR2 SNEGSKA (reference sequence).

This clonotype appeared a few times. The rearrangement links TRBV7-3 to TRBJ2-2; D possibly corresponds to TRBD2 (6 bases). Germline CDR1 SGHTA, CDR2 FQGTGA. V lost 2 bases and J lost 2, with 9 bases in between. The CDR3 sequence is 15 residues long. CDR3 sequence: CASSLGRKNTGELFF. The CDR3 DNA sequence: TGTGCCAGCAGCTTAGGGAGGAAAAACACCGGGGAGCTGTTTTTT.

This clonotype has more than one count but fewer than ten. In DNA form, the CDR3 reads TGTGCCAGCAGCCAACCGGGACACCTGAACACTGAAGCTTTCTTT. Its translation is CASSQPGHLNTEAFF. The chain combines TRBV14 with TRBJ1-1, with TRBD1 as a possible D gene (6 bases). Trimming left V 2 bases short and J 0 bases short, with 10 bases between. Looked up from germline, CDR1 is SGHDN and CDR2 is FVKESK. The CDR3 totals 15 residues.

Of note for this clonotype: A junction end diverges from the germline sequence, so it may reflect a read error. The chain carries TRBV6-2 or TRBV6-3 and TRBJ2-3, with D perhaps TRBD1 or TRBD2 (5 bases each). This CDR3 spans 13 amino acids. Germline lookup yields CDR1 MNHEY and CDR2 SVGEGT. CDR3 nucleotide sequence: TGTGCCAGCATTGGGACCTCCACAGATACGAAGTATTTT. This sequence encodes CASIGTSTDTKYF.

This clonotype has a handful of counts. The CDR3 DNA is TGTGCCAGCTCACCAGAGTATAACACCGGGGAGCTGTTTTTT. It translates to CASSPEYNTGELFF. The chain is built from TRBV18 and TRBJ2-2; no clear D. Trimming pared 2 bases from V and 2 bases from J, leaving 6 bases between. This CDR3 has 14 amino acids. From germline, CDR1 is KGHSH and CDR2 LQKENI.

This chain links TRBV6-6 with TRBJ1-5; possibly TRBD1 for D (5 bases). CDR3 length equals 13 residues. The V gene's germline CDR1 is MNHNY and CDR2 SVGAGI (reference sequence). Trimming stripped 8 bases from V and 3 bases from J, with 11 bases between. The CDR3: CASGDSVNQPQHF. DNA for the CDR3: TGTGCCAGCGGAGACAGCGTCAATCAGCCCCAGCATTTT.

DNA for the CDR3: TGCAGCGTCCGGGACAGGGGCAGTGGTGAAGCTTTCTTT. This encodes CSVRDRGSGEAFF. The chain employs TRBV29-1 and TRBJ1-1; 10 positions agree with TRBD1. The V gene's germline CDR1 is SQVTM and CDR2 ANQGSEA. The V and J ends lost 6 bases and 7 bases, in that order; junction bases with no gene match: 8. The CDR3 length is 13 residues.

This clonotype was observed at least ten times. The genes are TRBV18 and TRBJ2-7; D might be TRBD1 (7 bases). Germline values: CDR1 KGHSH, CDR2 LQKENI. Trimming pared 6 bases from V and 12 bases from J, leaving 18 bases between. This CDR3 comprises 12 residues. This chain's CDR3 is CASSSQGGTAYV. Here the CDR3 DNA reads TGTGCCAGCTCTTCCCAAGGAGGGACAGCGTACGTC.

The V and J genes are TRBV10-3 and TRBJ2-7; 9 nucleotides line up with TRBD1. The V and J ends lost 5 bases and 1 base, in that order; junction bases with no gene match: 3. The germline V gene encodes CDR1 ENHRY and CDR2 SYGVKD. This CDR3 region has 14 residues. CDR3 protein: CAISYRGLSYEQYF. CDR3 DNA sequence: TGTGCCATCAGTTACAGGGGGCTATCCTACGAGCAGTACTTC.

This clonotype was seen a few times. The V call is TRBV7-3, the J call TRBJ2-1, with 10 bases fitting TRBD2. J gave up 9 bases and V 5 bases, and 10 bases lay outside the gene matches. Looked up from germline, CDR1 is SGHTA and CDR2 is FQGTGA. The CDR3 covers 15 residues. The CDR3 here is CASSPSVAGGSEQFF. As DNA, the CDR3 is TGTGCCAGCAGCCCGTCGGTAGCGGGGGGATCTGAGCAGTTCTTC.

This clonotype has more than one count but fewer than ten. The chain has TRBV4-2 and TRBJ2-1; 10 nucleotides line up with TRBD2. V lost 3 bases and J lost 7; bases outside the gene matches: 12. The germline gives CDR1 LGHNA, CDR2 YNFKEQ. The CDR3 has 17 amino acids. In DNA, the CDR3 is TGTGCCAGCAGCCACGGGGAAGCGGGGGGGCCGCGGAATGAGCAGTTCTTC. Protein product: CASSHGEAGGPRNEQFF.

This clonotype appeared many times. The chain uses TRBV6-1 and TRBJ2-2, with 12 nucleotides matching TRBD1. This CDR3 is 15 amino acids long. V gave up 6 bases and J gave up 7 bases; unmatched junction bases: 6. Germline lookup yields CDR1 MNHNS and CDR2 SASEGT. The CDR3: CASRGTGGFIGELFF. In DNA form, the CDR3 reads TGTGCCAGCAGGGGGACAGGGGGCTTTATCGGGGAGCTGTTTTTT.

This clonotype has just a few counts. The CDR3 nucleotides read TGTGCCAGCAGACCTCCGCGGGGCACAGATACGCAGTATTTT. This gives the protein CASRPPRGTDTQYF. The chain links TRBV2 to TRBJ2-3; TRBD2 is a possible D gene (5 bases). Germline CDR1 SNHLY, CDR2 FYNNEI. The CDR3 is made up of 14 amino acids. Deletions cut 6 bases from V and 1 base from J, with 11 bases between.

The chain is built from TRBV11-2 and TRBJ2-2, with D perhaps TRBD2 (6 bases). CDR1 and CDR2 (germline): SGHAT, FQNNGV. This CDR3 region has 15 residues. V was pared by 5 bases and J by 6 bases, with 16 bases between. The CDR3: CASSLRAGGAGELFF. CDR3 DNA sequence: TGTGCCAGCAGCCTGAGGGCCGGAGGGGCCGGGGAGCTGTTTTTT.

The CDR3 DNA follows: TGCAGTGCTAGTACGGATGGGGACTATGGCTACACCTTC. Translation: CSASTDGDYGYTF. The chain uses TRBV20-1 and TRBJ1-2; D remains ambiguous. V lost 3 bases and J lost 3, with 11 bases in between. Germline V gene data show CDR1 as DFQATT and CDR2 as SNEGSKA (reference sequence). The CDR3 extends over 13 amino acids.

The sample holds a few counts of this clonotype. This sequence joins TRBV14 and TRBJ2-1; 7 bases line up with TRBD2. The CDR3 runs 19 residues. The germline V gene encodes CDR1 SGHDN and CDR2 FVKESK. V lost 5 bases and J lost 7; bases outside the gene matches: 23. The CDR3 loop is CASSERDVRRLAVLNEQFF. The CDR3 bases are TGTGCCAGCAGCGAAAGAGACGTCCGAAGACTAGCTGTCTTGAATGAGCAGTTCTTC.

This rearrangement joins TRBV7-9 to TRBJ1-1; 7 nucleotides line up with TRBD1. The junction had 18 bases not matched to a gene; V was cut back by 2 bases and J by 6 bases. The germline V gene encodes CDR1 SEHNR and CDR2 FQNEAQ (reference sequence). This CDR3 comprises 18 residues. The CDR3 nucleotides read TGTGCCAGCAGCTTAAGGCGTGGACAGGCTTGGAAGGGCGCTGAAGCTTTCTTT. Translating it yields CASSLRRGQAWKGAEAFF.

The CDR3 region is CASSSRTGTNYGYTF. The CDR3 coding sequence is TGTGCCAGCAGCTCAAGGACCGGAACTAACTATGGCTACACCTTC. The rearrangement uses TRBV6-5 and TRBJ1-2; D is unresolved. Germline CDR1 MNHEY, CDR2 SVGAGI. The length of the CDR3 is 15 residues. V was cut by 6 bases and J by 0 bases, with 14 bases left in between.